The entry below gives a single T cell receptor (beta chain) sequence along with its context. The data belong to a study of technical replicates of blood from several donors. Some clones are missing from TCRdb's copy, which holds only in-frame ones; the method was immunoSEQ multiplex PCR. The sample has around 78,000 clones; over 85% are singletons. The sequencing sample was made of T cells isolated from PBMCs. The clonotype originates from a human donor in good health.

CDR3 in amino acids: CSVLSGTGGPTNEKLFF. The CDR3 DNA follows: TGCAGCGTTCTATCCGGGACAGGGGGGCCAACTAATGAAAAACTGTTTTTT. The chain links TRBV29-1 to TRBJ1-4; 11 nucleotides line up with TRBD1. V was clipped by 5 bases and J by 0 bases; unmatched bases: 8. Germline assignment: CDR1 SQVTM and CDR2 ANQGSEA. The CDR3 spans 17 residues.